The 13 T cell receptor beta chains below come from one sample, sequenced in a study of OX40 agonist ivuxolimab in advanced cancers. The table came from immunoSEQ multiplex PCR; TCRdb's copy has only in-frame clones and leaves some out. The table includes about 41,000 clones, more than 70% detected once. Sample: CD4+ or CD8+ T cells sorted from blood, taken in a trial of the OX40 agonist ivuxolimab. These receptors were collected from an adult with an advanced solid tumor such as melanoma, head and neck, liver or kidney cancer.

The rearrangement links TRBV7-9 to TRBJ2-4, with 9 bases that match TRBD1. This CDR3 has 17 amino acids. Per germline, CDR1 SEHNR and CDR2 FQNEAQ (reference sequence). The V segment lost 0 bases and the J segment 1 base; nucleotides outside the gene matches: 4. The CDR3, as DNA: TGTGCCAGCAGCTTAGCGTCACAGGGGGCGGCCAAAAACATTCAGTACTTC. Amino acids: CASSLASQGAAKNIQYF.

The chain has TRBV6-5 and TRBJ1-3; D is ambiguous. Per germline, CDR1 MNHEY and CDR2 SVGAGI. The CDR3 is 14 residues long. The V end was cut by 2 bases, the J end by 4 bases, with 9 bases between. The CDR3 nucleotides read TGTGCCAGCAGTTACGAGGTAGAAGGAAACACCATATATTTT. Protein product: CASSYEVEGNTIYF.

This chain links TRBV6-5 with TRBJ2-7, with 12 bases matching TRBD2. Germline V gene lookup returns CDR1 MNHEY and CDR2 SVGAGI. The trim removed 6 bases at V and 6 bases at J, leaving 9 bases unmatched. This CDR3 comprises 15 residues. In DNA, the CDR3 is TGTGCCAGCAGAATGACTAGCGGGAGAGTTTTCGAGCAGTACTTC. Protein sequence: CASRMTSGRVFEQYF.

The chain links TRBV5-6 to TRBJ2-7; D is unresolved. Germline CDR1 reads SGHDT; CDR2 reads YYEEEE. The CDR3 runs to 14 residues. Trimming pared 0 bases from V and 3 bases from J, leaving 10 bases between. CDR3 amino acids: CASSLALEGYEQYF. The CDR3 DNA follows: TGTGCCAGCAGCTTGGCCCTAGAAGGCTACGAGCAGTACTTC.

V usage is TRBV19 and J usage is TRBJ2-1; weak D call: TRBD1 (6 bases). This CDR3 has 11 residues. V gave up 10 bases and J gave up 9 bases, with 13 bases separating them. CDR1 LNHDA and CDR2 SQIVND come from the germline V gene (reference sequence). CDR3 protein: CATTKGVEQFF. As DNA, the CDR3 is TGTGCCACCACCAAGGGGGTTGAGCAGTTCTTC.

The gene calls are TRBV2 and TRBJ1-1; D unresolved. From germline, CDR1 is SNHLY and CDR2 FYNNEI. Trimming took off 3 bases at V and 1 base at J, with 15 bases between the two ends. The CDR3 loop spans 16 amino acids. This chain's CDR3 is CASSDLKGPPNTEAFF. Here the CDR3 DNA reads TGTGCCAGCAGTGATTTGAAGGGCCCTCCGAACACTGAAGCTTTCTTT.

Worth noting for this clone: Other DNA sequences of this sample code for an identical CDR3. The chain combines TRBV4-1 with TRBJ2-7; no clear D. The V and J ends lost 0 bases and 2 bases respectively, with 5 bases between them. CDR1 is MGHRA and CDR2 is YSYEKL in the germline V gene. The CDR3 runs 13 residues. CDR3 sequence: CASSQEGPYEQYF. The CDR3, as DNA: TGCGCCAGCAGCCAAGAAGGACCCTACGAGCAGTACTTC.

This rearrangement joins TRBV5-1 to TRBJ2-7, with D unclear. Trimming cost V 4 bases and J 7 bases, with 18 bases left between them. Germline V gives CDR1 SGHRS, CDR2 YFSETQ. The CDR3 spans 14 residues. In DNA, the CDR3 is TGCGCCAGCAGCCCACGGACCGGTCCTTTGGAGCAGTACTTC. Amino acid sequence: CASSPRTGPLEQYF.

The chain employs TRBV13 and TRBJ2-1; weak D call: TRBD2 (6 bases). The CDR3 sequence is 16 residues long. From germline, CDR1 is PRHDT and CDR2 FYEKMQ (reference sequence). Trimming took 4 bases from V and 8 from J, leaving 21 bases between them. The CDR3 here is CASSSPRGGWEDEQFF. For the CDR3, the DNA is TGTGCCAGCAGCTCCCCACGTGGGGGGTGGGAGGATGAGCAGTTCTTC.

This chain uses TRBV6-6 with TRBJ2-7; tentatively, D is TRBD2 (7 bases). The V and J ends lost 0 bases and 2 bases respectively, with 11 bases between them. Germline V CDR1 and CDR2: MNHNY, SVGAGI (reference sequence). CDR3 length: 15 amino acids. CDR3 region: CASSYSAGQTYEQYF. CDR3 nucleotides: TGTGCCAGCAGTTACTCAGCGGGACAAACCTACGAGCAGTACTTC.

The chain uses TRBV7-9 and TRBJ2-5; 8 positions agree with TRBD2. Trimming at V came to 2 bases and at J to 4 bases, leaving 6 bases not matched to a gene. Germline lookup yields CDR1 SEHNR and CDR2 FQNEAQ (reference sequence). This CDR3 comprises 15 residues. CDR3 sequence: CASSLRAGGGETQYF. For the CDR3, the DNA is TGTGCCAGCAGCTTAAGGGCGGGAGGAGGAGAGACCCAGTACTTC.

This chain joins TRBV7-9 and TRBJ1-5, with unresolved D. Trimming removed 1 base at V and 3 bases at J, with 10 bases between. The CDR3 has 15 amino acids. The germline gives CDR1 SEHNR, CDR2 FQNEAQ (reference sequence). CDR3 in amino acids: CASSLGGSFNQPQHF. Written as DNA, the CDR3 is TGTGCCAGCAGCTTAGGAGGGTCTTTCAATCAGCCCCAGCATTTT.

In DNA form, the CDR3 reads TGTGCCAGCAGCTTACTAGCGGGAGGGCCGGATGAGCAGTTCTTC. It is translated as CASSLLAGGPDEQFF. This chain links TRBV7-9 with TRBJ2-1, with 12 bases that match TRBD2. CDR1 and CDR2 (germline): SEHNR, FQNEAQ (reference sequence). V lost 2 bases and J lost 8; bases outside the gene matches: 4. The CDR3 length is 15 residues.